Shown below are 17 T cell receptor beta chains from a single sample sequenced in a study of early T cells in non-severe SARS-CoV-2 infection. TCRdb re-derived calls from the 5' RACE reads in MiXCR, one entry per CDR3 protein. The sample shows about 37,000 distinct CDR3 sequences, about 8% of them seen only once. The specimen was whole blood, collected at baseline. These receptors came from an adult who was a healthcare worker with PCR-confirmed SARS-CoV-2 infection or an uninfected control (not recorded which).

The chain is built from TRBV6-5 and TRBJ2-2; the D gene is possibly TRBD1 (6 bases). The CDR3 sequence is 18 residues long. Germline V gives CDR1 MNHEY, CDR2 SVGAGI. V lost 6 bases to trimming and J lost 4 bases, with 24 bases between them. As DNA, the CDR3 is TGTGCCAGCAGAAATATACTAGGGGGACATCCTGCCACCGGGGAGCTGTTTTTT. Translation: CASRNILGGHPATGELFF.

This rearrangement joins TRBV7-2 to TRBJ2-3, with unresolved D. This CDR3 spans 11 amino acids. CDR1 and CDR2 from the germline V gene are SGHTA and FQGNSA. Trimming cost V 4 bases and J 5 bases, with 4 bases left between them. CDR3 protein: CASSSIDTQYF. The CDR3 DNA reads as TGTGCCAGCAGCTCTATAGATACGCAGTATTTT.

This clonotype was found many times. The gene calls are TRBV10-1 and TRBJ2-7, with TRBD1 matching over 7 bases. The CDR3 contains 14 residues. V was pared by 5 bases and J by 3 bases, with 7 bases of the junction left unmatched. CDR1 and CDR2 from the germline V gene are WNHNN and SYGVQD (reference sequence). CDR3 sequence reads: CASSPRDSLYEQYF. The CDR3 nucleotides read TGCGCCAGCAGTCCCCGGGACAGCCTCTACGAGCAGTACTTC.

V gene TRBV7-9 combines with J gene TRBJ2-3, with D possibly TRBD1 on 6 matching bases. Trimming cost V 1 base and J 3 bases, with 11 bases left between them. The CDR3 has 15 residues. Looked up from germline, CDR1 is SEHNR and CDR2 is FQNEAQ (reference sequence). CDR3 coding DNA: TGTGCCAGCAGCTTAGAGGGGGTTCTTACAGATACGCAGTATTTT. Amino acids: CASSLEGVLTDTQYF.

The chain links TRBV9 to TRBJ2-3; 8 bases agree with TRBD2. This CDR3 is 17 amino acids long. CDR1 is SGDLS, CDR2 YYNGEE, per germline. The V gene end was trimmed by 4 bases and the J gene end by 4 bases; junction bases not matched to a gene: 14. CDR3 sequence (DNA): TGTGCCAGCAGCTTGGCTCCAGGGCGGGGGGCAGCAGATACGCAGTATTTT. It translates to CASSLAPGRGAADTQYF.

This clonotype has more than one count but fewer than ten. This rearrangement joins TRBV5-4 to TRBJ2-3; 12 positions agree with TRBD2. This CDR3 has 16 residues. V lost 3 bases and J lost 1; bases outside the gene matches: 3. Germline CDR1 reads SGHNT; CDR2 reads YYREEE (reference sequence). Here the CDR3 DNA reads TGTGCCAGCAGCTCCAGGACTAGCGGGGGCACAGATACGCAGTATTTT. Amino acids: CASSSRTSGGTDTQYF.

This clonotype was counted only a few times. Being one base from a much bigger clone, this may be a read error. The rearrangement links TRBV6-1 to TRBJ2-7; weak D call: TRBD1 (6 bases). Germline V gene data show CDR1 as MNHNS and CDR2 as SASEGT. The CDR3 spans 12 residues. The CDR3 spells CVSSATGNEQYF. The CDR3 DNA reads TGTGTCAGCAGCGCAACAGGGAACGAGCAGTACTTC.

There are many counts of this clonotype. V is TRBV28 and J is TRBJ2-5; 9 bases match TRBD1. CDR3 size: 16 residues. Germline trimming cut 6 bases from V and 5 bases from J; bases unmatched to any gene: 13. Germline CDR1 reads MDHEN; CDR2 reads SYDVKM. CDR3 bases: TGTGCCAGCAGCCCAGGAGGGACAGGGAGGTTGGAGACCCAGTACTTC. Protein sequence: CASSPGGTGRLETQYF.

The J gene is TRBJ2-7, the V gene TRBV6-1; D gene uncertain. CDR3 size: 13 residues. Trimming cost V 3 bases and J 2 bases, with 8 bases left between them. Germline lookup yields CDR1 MNHNS and CDR2 SASEGT. The CDR3 loop reads CASSEAETYEQYF. CDR3 DNA: TGTGCCAGCAGTGAGGCGGAAACCTACGAGCAGTACTTC.

J is TRBJ2-3 and V is TRBV4-2, with 9 positions matching TRBD1. The CDR3 length is 16 residues. Germline CDR1 reads LGHNA; CDR2 reads YNFKEQ. The V and J ends lost 3 bases and 2 bases, in that order; junction bases with no gene match: 6. As DNA, the CDR3 is TGTGCCAGCAGCCAGGACAGGGGACAGGTCACAGATACGCAGTATTTT. Its protein product is CASSQDRGQVTDTQYF.

The CDR3 loop reads CASSTPWGQGDDSTDTQYF. The CDR3 DNA is TGTGCCAGCAGTACCCCCTGGGGACAGGGTGATGATAGCACAGATACGCAGTATTTT. The genes are TRBV6-5 and TRBJ2-3, with 9 bases aligning to TRBD1. Germline V gives CDR1 MNHEY, CDR2 SVGAGI. The length of the CDR3 is 19 residues. Trimming cost V 5 bases and J 0 bases; bases outside gene matches: 15.

V gene TRBV30 combines with J gene TRBJ2-7; possibly TRBD1 for D (6 bases). V was shortened by 4 bases and J by 0 bases, with 13 bases between the two germline ends. Germline assignment: CDR1 GTSNPN and CDR2 SVGIG (reference sequence). The CDR3 runs 14 residues. The CDR3 loop reads CAWMDSPSSYEQYF. In DNA, the CDR3 is TGTGCCTGGATGGACAGTCCGAGCTCCTACGAGCAGTACTTC.

This clonotype was detected only a few times. At one of its ends the junction is not consistent with the germline gene, which may arise from a read error. The CDR3 DNA reads as TGTGCCAGCAGTGAAGAATTAGGGCGGTGGTTC. This gives the protein CASSEELGRWF. This rearrangement joins TRBV6-1 to TRBJ2-4, with D uncertain. CDR1 MNHNS and CDR2 SASEGT come from the germline V gene. CDR3 length equals 11 residues.

This clonotype was recorded at least ten times. V usage is TRBV5-6 and J usage is TRBJ2-7; D is unresolved. V shed 4 bases and J shed 7 bases, with 15 bases lying between them. This CDR3 region has 13 residues. CDR1 SGHDT and CDR2 YYEEEE come from the germline V gene. The CDR3 DNA is TGTGCCAGCAGCACGGGCTCCATAGAGGAGCAGTACTTC. This codes for CASSTGSIEEQYF.

The chain couples TRBV6-5 to TRBJ2-5; 8 positions match TRBD1. This CDR3 is built from 13 residues. The V segment lost 10 bases and the J segment 3 bases; nucleotides outside the gene matches: 7. Germline values: CDR1 MNHEY, CDR2 SVGAGI. DNA for the CDR3: TGTGCCACGACAGGGGTGGCGAAAGAGACCCAGTACTTC. This translates into CATTGVAKETQYF.

This clonotype occurred a few times. V usage is TRBV3-1 and J usage is TRBJ1-2; TRBD1 aligns across 9 bases. Germline lookup yields CDR1 LGHDT and CDR2 YNNKEL (reference sequence). The CDR3 length is 14 residues. V lost 4 bases, J lost 2 bases, and 2 bases stayed unmatched. CDR3 DNA: TGTGCCAGCAGCCGGGACAGGGTGAACTATGGCTACACCTTC. Its translation is CASSRDRVNYGYTF.

This clonotype has ten or more counts. This sequence joins TRBV5-4 and TRBJ2-2; no reliable D call. Germline CDR1 SGHNT, CDR2 YYREEE (reference sequence). V shed 0 bases and J shed 2 bases, with 8 bases lying between them. The CDR3 covers 15 residues. CDR3 nucleotide sequence: TGTGCCAGCAGCTTGGCGGTCGGCAACACCGGGGAGCTGTTTTTT. Protein: CASSLAVGNTGELFF.